A single TCR beta chain is shown here with its context. Donors in Cohort 3 counted as recovered after two negative PCRs, clearance, or symptom resolution. Germline V gene data show CDR1 as DFQATT and CDR2 as SNEGSKA (reference sequence). V was cut by 5 bases and J by 7 bases, with 12 bases left in between. The CDR3 length is 11 residues. The source of the sample is a study of blood T cell repertoires in COVID-19. Study information: The samples span acute and convalescent COVID-19 from the United States, Italy and Spain.

Assay used: immunoSEQ multiplex PCR; TCRdb lists only in-frame clones, some missing. Of a few hundred thousand clones listed, more than 65% are singletons. The sequenced sample was PBMCs or T cells enriched from blood (not recorded which). V gene TRBV20-1 combines with J gene TRBJ2-7; D not certain. The clonotype was recovered from a middle-aged man who had recovered from COVID-19. CDR3 bases: TGCAGTGCTGCTGACTTTTATGAGCAGTACTTC. It specifies CSAADFYEQYF.